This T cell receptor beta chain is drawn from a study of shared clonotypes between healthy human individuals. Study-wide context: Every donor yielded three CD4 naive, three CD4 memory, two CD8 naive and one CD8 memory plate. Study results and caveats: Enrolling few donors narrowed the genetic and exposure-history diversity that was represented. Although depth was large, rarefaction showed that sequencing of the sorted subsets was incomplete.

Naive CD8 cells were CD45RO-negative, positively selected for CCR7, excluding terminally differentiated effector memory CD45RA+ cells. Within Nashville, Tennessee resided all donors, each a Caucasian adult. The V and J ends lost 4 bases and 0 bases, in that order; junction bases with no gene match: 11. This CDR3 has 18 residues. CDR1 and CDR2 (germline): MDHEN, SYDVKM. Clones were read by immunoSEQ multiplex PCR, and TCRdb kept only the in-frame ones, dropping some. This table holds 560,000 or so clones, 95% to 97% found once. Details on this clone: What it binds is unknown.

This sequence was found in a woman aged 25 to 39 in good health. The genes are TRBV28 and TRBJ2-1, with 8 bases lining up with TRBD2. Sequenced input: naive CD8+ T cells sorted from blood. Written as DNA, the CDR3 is TGTGCCAGCAGTTCTGTACTAGCGGTGGCCCTCTCCTACAATGAGCAGTTCTTC. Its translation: CASSSVLAVALSYNEQFF. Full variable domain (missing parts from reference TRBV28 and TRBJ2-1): DVKVTQSSRYLVKRTGEKVFLECVQDMDHENMFWYRQDPGLGLRLIYFSYDVKMKEKGDIPEGYSVSREKKERFSLILESASTNQTSMYLCASSSVLAVALSYNEQFFGPGTRLTVL.